These 27 T cell receptor beta chains originate from one sample sequenced in a study of OX40 agonist ivuxolimab in advanced cancers. Clones were sequenced by immunoSEQ multiplex PCR, and TCRdb holds only the in-frame ones, with some missing. In the table there are around 17,000 clones, 92% of which are singletons. Here the sequenced sample was CD4+ or CD8+ T cells sorted from blood, taken in a trial of the OX40 agonist ivuxolimab. The receptor source for this set is an adult with an advanced solid tumor such as melanoma, head and neck, liver or kidney cancer.

The chain recombines TRBV6-1 with TRBJ1-2; D unresolved. The CDR3 runs to 12 residues. Per the germline V gene, CDR1 is MNHNS and CDR2 is SASEGT. V was clipped by 4 bases and J by 8 bases, with 11 bases between them. The CDR3 here is CASSGGLLGYTF. DNA of the CDR3: TGTGCCAGCAGTGGCGGACTATTGGGCTACACCTTC.

This sequence joins TRBV28 and TRBJ2-7; the match to TRBD1 covers 9 bases. CDR1 and CDR2 (germline): MDHEN, SYDVKM. V gave up 6 bases and J gave up 3 bases; unmatched junction bases: 9. This CDR3 has 15 amino acids. The CDR3 nucleotides are TGTGCCAGCAGCCCACTCGGACAGGGGATCTACGAGCAGTACTTC. This gives the protein CASSPLGQGIYEQYF.

The chain uses TRBV5-6 and TRBJ2-7; either TRBD1 or TRBD2 may fit D (5 bases each). V was shortened by 3 bases and J by 3 bases, with 16 bases between the two germline ends. Looked up from germline, CDR1 is SGHDT and CDR2 is YYEEEE. The CDR3 covers 15 residues. The CDR3 spells CASSSGTRGIYEQYF. CDR3 in DNA: TGTGCCAGCAGCTCCGGGACCCGAGGCATCTACGAGCAGTACTTC.

The chain employs TRBV11-2 and TRBJ2-1; TRBD2 aligns across 11 bases. V trimming: 6 bases; J trimming: 8 bases; junction bases outside the gene matches: 6. The CDR3 spans 14 residues. Germline loops: CDR1 SGHAT, CDR2 FQNNGV. CDR3 nucleotides: TGTGCCAGCAGACCGACTAGCGGGGACTATGAGCAGTTCTTC. Protein: CASRPTSGDYEQFF.

The chain is built from TRBV4-1 and TRBJ2-7, with D unresolved. The CDR3 has 13 residues. The germline V and J ends were trimmed by 1 base and 3 bases, with 7 bases remaining between them. Germline assignment: CDR1 MGHRA and CDR2 YSYEKL. CDR3 loop: CASSQVPYYEQYF. The CDR3 DNA sequence: TGCGCCAGCAGCCAAGTCCCTTACTACGAGCAGTACTTC.

The chain has TRBV28 and TRBJ2-6; unclear D gene. In germline, CDR1 is MDHEN, CDR2 SYDVKM. The CDR3 sequence is 13 residues long. V was clipped by 10 bases and J by 2 bases, with 9 bases between them. As DNA, the CDR3 is TGTGCCACAGTACCTCCTGGGGCCAACGTCCTGACTTTC. Protein product: CATVPPGANVLTF.

This CDR3 is CAISEAREDGYTF. The DNA of the CDR3 is TGTGCCATCAGTGAGGCCAGGGAGGATGGCTACACCTTC. The chain joins TRBV10-3 to TRBJ1-2; D may be TRBD1 (5 bases). There are 13 residues in the CDR3. The V end was cut by 2 bases, the J end by 6 bases, with 10 bases between. Germline CDR1 is ENHRY and CDR2 is SYGVKD.

The rearrangement links TRBV29-1 to TRBJ2-7; 13 bases fit TRBD2. The CDR3 has 18 residues. The ends lost 8 bases at V and 2 bases at J; junction bases unmatched: 18. CDR1 is SQVTM, CDR2 ANQGSEA, per germline. Written as DNA, the CDR3 is TGCAGCTGCCGCTTTTCCGGGACTAGCGGGATGGGTCCCTACGAGCAGTACTTC. This translates into CSCRFSGTSGMGPYEQYF.

The chain carries TRBV28 and TRBJ1-6; D is unclear. The CDR3 has 15 amino acids. Germline-derived CDR1 and CDR2 are MDHEN and SYDVKM. Trimming pared 5 bases from V and 5 bases from J, leaving 13 bases between. The CDR3 DNA reads as TGTGCCAGCAGTCCCCGAGCGGGAGATAATTCACCCCTCCACTTT. Protein product: CASSPRAGDNSPLHF.

This chain joins TRBV19 and TRBJ1-1; D is unresolved. Germline V lookup: CDR1 LNHDA, CDR2 SQIVND (reference sequence). This CDR3 spans 15 amino acids. V was cut by 3 bases and J by 1 base, with 12 bases left in between. The CDR3 region has the DNA TGTGCCAGTAGTATTTCTGACGGCCCGAACACTGAAGCTTTCTTT. Translated: CASSISDGPNTEAFF.

The chain employs TRBV19 and TRBJ2-1; D gene uncertain. V shed 8 bases and J shed 7 bases, with 9 bases lying between them. The CDR3 is made up of 11 amino acids. From germline, CDR1 is LNHDA and CDR2 SQIVND (reference sequence). CDR3 nucleotide sequence: TGTGCCAGTGGAAGAGGAAATGAGCAGTTCTTC. Translated: CASGRGNEQFF.

The chain recombines TRBV11-2 with TRBJ1-2; D not resolved. V lost 2 bases and J 6 bases, leaving 10 bases between the germline ends. Germline-derived CDR1 and CDR2 are SGHAT and FQNNGV. The CDR3 is made up of 13 amino acids. This CDR3 is CASSLSGPDGYTF. The CDR3 DNA follows: TGTGCCAGCAGCTTATCGGGCCCCGATGGCTACACCTTC.

The V and J genes are TRBV9 and TRBJ2-5, with 7 nucleotides matching TRBD1. CDR1 is SGDLS and CDR2 is YYNGEE in the germline V gene. J lost 5 bases, V lost 2 bases, and 9 bases had no gene match. This CDR3 contains 15 residues. The DNA of the CDR3 is TGTGCCAGCAGCGTTTACGAGGGGGCAATGGAGACCCAGTACTTC. This codes for CASSVYEGAMETQYF.

V gene TRBV7-2 combines with J gene TRBJ2-7; D is ambiguous. This CDR3 spans 14 amino acids. V lost 0 bases to trimming and J lost 1 base, with 7 bases between them. From germline, CDR1 is SGHTA and CDR2 FQGNSA. This CDR3 is CASSLAVMSYEQYF. The CDR3 DNA follows: TGTGCCAGCAGCTTAGCGGTCATGTCCTACGAGCAGTACTTC.

V is TRBV4-1 and J is TRBJ2-1; D might be TRBD2 (6 bases). Germline lookup yields CDR1 MGHRA and CDR2 YSYEKL. Between the trimmed V and J ends, which lost 3 bases and 7 bases, there was a span of 22 bases. The CDR3 sequence is 17 residues long. DNA of the CDR3: TGCGCCAGCAGCCACCCTAAGTTTCCGGGAGTTCGGAATGAGCAGTTCTTC. It yields the protein CASSHPKFPGVRNEQFF.

The V gene is TRBV11-1, the J gene TRBJ2-7, with D hard to call. This CDR3 is 13 amino acids long. Germline V CDR1 and CDR2: SGHAT, FQDESV (reference sequence). Between the trimmed V and J ends, which lost 1 base and 1 base, there was a span of 5 bases. CDR3 in DNA: TGTGCCAGCAGCTTAGAGGGTTCCTACGAGCAGTACTTC. Its protein product is CASSLEGSYEQYF.

This clone was observed a handful of times. The chain uses TRBV7-9 and TRBJ2-7, with TRBD1 identical over 9 bases. This CDR3 has 14 residues. J was trimmed by 2 bases and V by 5 bases; bases with no gene match: 4. The germline V gene has CDR1 SEHNR and CDR2 FQNEAQ (reference sequence). DNA for the CDR3: TGTGCCAGCAGCACCTGGGACAGGGCCTACGAGCAGTACTTC. This sequence encodes CASSTWDRAYEQYF.

This clone has just one count. The gene calls are TRBV7-9 and TRBJ1-4; 9 nucleotides align to TRBD1. The CDR3 runs 15 residues. With 4 bases clipped from V and 5 bases from J, the junction kept 5 bases outside the gene matches. Germline CDR1 and CDR2: SEHNR and FQNEAQ (reference sequence). The CDR3 sequence is CASSYTGTGNEKLFF. For the CDR3, the DNA is TGTGCCAGCAGCTACACCGGGACAGGGAATGAAAAACTGTTTTTT.

The chain combines TRBV28 with TRBJ2-7; unclear D gene. This CDR3 region has 14 residues. Germline lookup yields CDR1 MDHEN and CDR2 SYDVKM. The germline V and J ends were trimmed by 2 bases and 2 bases, with 10 bases remaining between them. In DNA form, the CDR3 reads TGTGCCAGCAGTTTACAACCTTCCACCTACGAGCAGTACTTC. It specifies CASSLQPSTYEQYF.

The genes are TRBV19 and TRBJ2-6; D remains unclear. Germline CDR1 reads LNHDA; CDR2 reads SQIVND (reference sequence). The V gene lost 6 bases and the J gene lost 2 bases, with 8 bases spanning the gap. The CDR3 is made up of 14 amino acids. CDR3 loop: CASRGLPGANVLTF. The CDR3 DNA reads TGTGCCAGTAGGGGGTTGCCTGGGGCCAACGTCCTGACTTTC. The variable domain in full, with the rest retrieved from reference TRBV19 and TRBJ2-6, is DGGITQSPKYLFRKEGQNVTLSCEQNLNHDAMYWYRQDPGQGLRLIYYSQIVNDFQKGDIAEGYSVSREKKESFPLTVTSAQKNPTAFYLCASRGLPGANVLTFGAGSRLTVL.

CDR3 sequence reads: CASSGLAGDTRTDTQYF. CDR3 nucleotides: TGTGCCAGCAGCGGACTAGCGGGGGATACACGCACAGATACGCAGTATTTT. The V gene is TRBV27, the J gene TRBJ2-3; TRBD2 matches at 13 bases. With V trimmed by 6 bases and J by 1 base, 7 bases remained unmatched. From germline, CDR1 is MNHEY and CDR2 SMNVEV (reference sequence). This CDR3 contains 17 residues.

The V call is TRBV2, the J call TRBJ1-2, with D possibly TRBD1 on 5 matching bases. Germline CDR1 and CDR2: SNHLY and FYNNEI. This CDR3 contains 13 residues. Trimming took off 4 bases at V and 4 bases at J, with 10 bases between the two ends. CDR3 in DNA: TGTGCCAGCAGTGGGGACCGAAGCTATGGCTACACCTTC. Protein product: CASSGDRSYGYTF.

The chain has TRBV15 and TRBJ2-4, with D perhaps matching TRBD1 (5 bases). V lost 0 bases, J lost 0 bases, and 24 bases lay in between. The CDR3 is 21 amino acids. CDR1 and CDR2 (germline): LNHNV, YYDKDF (reference sequence). The DNA for the CDR3 is TGTGCCACCAGCAGAGAGGGGCGAAAGTTACCCACACCATTAGCCAAAAACATTCAGTACTTC. It is translated as CATSREGRKLPTPLAKNIQYF.

This sequence joins TRBV5-4 and TRBJ1-1; D gene unclear. The germline CDR1 and CDR2 sequences are SGHNT and YYREEE (reference sequence). The CDR3 length is 12 residues. V was cut by 0 bases and J by 9 bases, with 9 bases left in between. In nucleotides, the CDR3 is TGTGCCAGCAGCTTGGGAAACAGCCAAGCTTTCTTT. The encoded protein is CASSLGNSQAFF.

This rearrangement joins TRBV2 to TRBJ2-5; 9 bases are shared with TRBD1. The CDR3 has 15 residues. Germline V gene sequence: CDR1 SNHLY, CDR2 FYNNEI. V trimming: 4 bases; J trimming: 4 bases; junction bases outside the gene matches: 7. CDR3 amino acids: CASSAGTGTLETQYF. The CDR3 bases are TGTGCCAGCAGTGCCGGGACAGGGACCTTAGAGACCCAGTACTTC.

J is TRBJ2-7 and V is TRBV19; no clear D. V was pared by 0 bases and J by 3 bases, with 9 bases between. Germline CDR1 is LNHDA and CDR2 is SQIVND (reference sequence). The CDR3 is 14 residues long. In nucleotides, the CDR3 is TGTGCCAGTAGTATAGATTTGGAGAACTACGAGCAGTACTTC. This translates into CASSIDLENYEQYF.

In nucleotides, the CDR3 is TGTGCCAGCAGTTTGCTTCTTGGGGGTAGTCAGACCCAGTACTTC. Residues: CASSLLLGGSQTQYF. V gene TRBV28 combines with J gene TRBJ2-5, with D possibly called TRBD1 or TRBD2 (5 bases each). The CDR3 has 15 residues. Trimming took off 3 bases at V and 6 bases at J, with 17 bases between the two ends. Germline loops: CDR1 MDHEN, CDR2 SYDVKM. Filled out from reference TRBV28 and TRBJ2-5, the complete variable domain reads DVKVTQSSRYLVKRTGEKVFLECVQDMDHENMFWYRQDPGLGLRLIYFSYDVKMKEKGDIPEGYSVSREKKERFSLILESASTNQTSMYLCASSLLLGGSQTQYFGPGTRLLVL.